This T cell receptor (beta chain) was observed in a study of blood T cell repertoires in COVID-19. Overall study: Samples taken during acute and convalescent COVID-19 were collected in the United States, Italy and Spain.

V gave up 2 bases and J gave up 4 bases, with 12 bases separating them. The CDR3 covers 14 residues. Germline lookup yields CDR1 SGDLS and CDR2 YYNGEE. Generated by immunoSEQ multiplex PCR, the TCRdb table keeps only in-frame clones and is missing some. This sample has about 140,000 clones; approximately 80% occur once, and the top ten carry over 4%. The sequenced sample consisted of PBMCs or T cells enriched from blood (not recorded which). The V and J genes are TRBV9 and TRBJ1-1, with D possibly being TRBD1 (5 bases). This sequence was found in a man between 65 and 85 years old who had been exposed to COVID-19. CDR3 sequence (DNA): TGTGCCAGCAGCGTGGGGGGATCGGGCACTGAAGCTTTCTTT. Translating it yields CASSVGGSGTEAFF.